This T cell receptor beta chain was found in a study of cytomegalovirus exposure and HLA in healthy donors. PCR was performed using 60 Vbeta and 13 Jbeta primers. Clones were sequenced by immunoSEQ multiplex PCR, and TCRdb holds only the in-frame ones, with some missing. In the table there are about 140,000 clones, 60% to 80% of which are singletons. CDR3 length equals 13 residues. The ends lost 3 bases at V and 7 bases at J; junction bases unmatched: 5. Per the germline V gene, CDR1 is MDHEN and CDR2 is SYDVKM. The receptor was isolated from a woman aged 30 to 39 in good health and CMV-seronegative. The chain combines TRBV28 with TRBJ2-7, with 8 bases fitting TRBD2. The sequenced sample consisted of PBMCs. The CDR3 is CASSFSGKSEQYF. CDR3 DNA sequence: TGTGCCAGCAGTTTTAGCGGGAAATCTGAGCAGTACTTC.